A selection of T cell receptor beta chains follows, all from one sample in a study of cytomegalovirus exposure and HLA in healthy donors. Profiled with immunoSEQ multiplex PCR; TCRdb holds only in-frame clones, not every one. The profile shows 200,000 or so clones, around 80% of them singletons. Sample: PBMCs. The receptors were gathered from a woman in her thirties in good health and CMV-seropositive. The CDR3 runs from the conserved cysteine through the conserved F or W. D genes are given only for firm matches. Rows may omit the clone size; those that give it use once, few, many or a size class.

V gene	J gene	D gene	clone size	CDR3 DNA	CDR3 protein
TRBV6-5	TRBJ2-7	NA	NA	TGTGCCAGCAGTTTGGAGACAGCTACCTACGAGCAGTACTTC	CASSLETATYEQYF
TRBV5-1	TRBJ2-7	TRBD1	few	TGCGCCAGCAGCTCCATTGGACAGGGCCACGAGCAGTACTTC	CASSSIGQGHEQYF
TRBV5-1	TRBJ2-3	NA	NA	TGCGCCAGCAGGGGGGTAGTAGCGGCAGTATTGAGTACAGATACGCAGTATTTT	CASRGVVAAVLSTDTQYF
TRBV19	TRBJ1-1	TRBD1	NA	TGTGCCAGTAGGGGGACAGTTGAAGCTTTCTTT	CASRGTVEAFF
TRBV4-1	TRBJ1-5	NA	NA	TGCGCCAGCAGCCAAGAAGTAGGGAGAAATCAGCCCCAGCATTTT	CASSQEVGRNQPQHF
TRBV2	TRBJ1-5	NA	NA	TGTGCCAGTAACCAGGGTCTAAGGCAGCCCCAGCATTTT	CASNQGLRQPQHF
TRBV11-1	TRBJ1-1	NA	NA	TGTGCCAGCATCCTTGGAGGGCTGTGGAACACTGAAGCTTTCTTT	CASILGGLWNTEAFF
TRBV28	TRBJ2-7	NA	once	TGTGCCAGCAGTACCCAGGGTACCCACGAGCAGTACTTC	CASSTQGTHEQYF
TRBV7-2	TRBJ1-4	NA	NA	TGTGCCAGCAGTTTGAATGTAGCGGTAAATGAAAAACTGTTTTTT	CASSLNVAVNEKLFF
TRBV13	TRBJ1-1	TRBD1	NA	TGTGCCAGCACACAGGGGGCCAATAAAGCTTTCTTT	CASTQGANKAFF
TRBV28	TRBJ2-7	TRBD1	NA	TGTGCCAGCAGAACGAGACAGGGTACGATCTACGAGCAGTACTTC	CASRTRQGTIYEQYF
TRBV27	TRBJ2-2	NA	NA	TGTGCCAGCAGTTTAATGTTGAGCACCGGGGAGCTGTTTTTT	CASSLMLSTGELFF
TRBV29-1	TRBJ2-1	TRBD1	NA	TGCAGCGTTGAAGGGACAGGAGTCAATGAGCAGTTCTTC	CSVEGTGVNEQFF
TRBV7-2	TRBJ1-5	NA	NA	TGTGCCAGCAGCTGGAGTCCGGAAAATCAGCCCCAGCATTTT	CASSWSPENQPQHF
TRBV4-1	TRBJ1-2	TRBD1	few	TGCGCCAGCAGCCTCGGACAGGGAGGAGGCTACACCTTC	CASSLGQGGGYTF
TRBV27	TRBJ1-2	TRBD1	NA	TGTGCCAGCAGCTCCAGGGGGGACCTCGATGGCTACACCTTC	CASSSRGDLDGYTF
TRBV7-9	TRBJ1-2	NA	NA	TGTGCCAGCAGCAAACCGACAGTTACAAACTATGGCTACACCTTC	CASSKPTVTNYGYTF
TRBV5-1	TRBJ1-2	NA	NA	TGCGCCAGCAGCTTGGCCGTGGACAGCCCCTATGGCTACACCTTC	CASSLAVDSPYGYTF
TRBV7-9	TRBJ2-7	NA	NA	TGTGCCAGCAGCTTATCTTCTTACGAGCAGTACTTC	CASSLSSYEQYF
TRBV25-1	TRBJ1-2	NA	NA	TGTGCCAGCAGTGAATATGAGGGCTACACCTTC	CASSEYEGYTF
TRBV6-6	TRBJ2-1	TRBD2	once	TGTGCCAGCAGTTATGATGGGACTAGCGGGAGGACTGAGCAGTTCTTC	CASSYDGTSGRTEQFF
TRBV29-1	TRBJ1-1	TRBD1	NA	TGCAGCGTCGACAGGGGGATGAACACTGAAGCTTTCTTT	CSVDRGMNTEAFF
TRBV9	TRBJ1-3	NA	NA	TGTGCCAGCAGCGTAGCTTTCGGGAACACCATATATTTT	CASSVAFGNTIYF
TRBV27	TRBJ1-2	NA	NA	TGTGCCAGCAGTTTATCCAGGGTTGACTATGGCTACACCTTC	CASSLSRVDYGYTF
TRBV15	TRBJ1-4	NA	NA	TGTGCCACCAGGGGGGGAGGGGGATATGATGAAAAACTGTTTTTT	CATRGGGGYDEKLFF
TRBV5-1	TRBJ2-1	NA	NA	TGCGCCAGCAGCTCAAACGGGTCTCCTGAAAGCCTAAGCTCCTACAATGAGCAGTTCTTC	CASSSNGSPESLSSYNEQFF
TRBV9	TRBJ1-3	NA	NA	TGTGCCAGCAGCACGACAGCCGGAAACACCATATATTTT	CASSTTAGNTIYF
TRBV28	TRBJ1-4	TRBD1	NA	TGTGCCAGCAGTCCCACCGGGACAGGGTATGAAAAACTGTTTTTT	CASSPTGTGYEKLFF
TRBV15	TRBJ1-2	NA	few	TGTGCCACCAGCAGAGACCGGACAGAAAGTATGAGCTACACCTTC	CATSRDRTESMSYTF
TRBV7-7	TRBJ1-4	NA	NA	TGTGCTAGCAGCTTATCACACGGGGATGAAAAACTGTTTTTT	CASSLSHGDEKLFF
TRBV19	TRBJ1-2	TRBD1	few	TGTGCCAGTAGCACATCCAGGGGGGACTATGGCTACACCTTC	CASSTSRGDYGYTF
TRBV18	TRBJ2-2	NA	NA	TGTGCCAGCTCACCTATTGGGAGCGGGGAGCTGTTTTTT	CASSPIGSGELFF
TRBV29-1	TRBJ1-5	NA	few	TGCAGCGTTCAGGGCACTGATCAGCCCCAGCATTTT	CSVQGTDQPQHF
TRBV5-1	TRBJ2-7	NA	NA	TGCGCCAGCGCCCCCCGGGGGTCAGAGTACGAGCAGTACTTC	CASAPRGSEYEQYF